The T cell receptor (beta chain) under discussion was sequenced for a study of blood T cell repertoires in COVID-19. For the study at large: Sites across the United States, Italy and Spain contributed samples from acute and convalescent COVID-19. PBMCs, B-cell-depleted T cells, or T cells provided the cDNA or gDNA that made up the material.

As handled by the study authors: By means of reference gene primer amplification, nucleated cell counts were estimated. Using immunoSEQ multiplex PCR, the repertoire was profiled, and TCRdb retains in-frame clones only, with some absent. The V and J calls and clone size come from that table; D and trimming were worked out from the DNA. Found here are 250,000 to 350,000 clones, 70% to 90% of them singletons; the top ten hold roughly 4%. V lost 7 bases and J lost 0, with 8 bases in between. CDR3 length equals 14 residues. CDR1 is SGHRS, CDR2 YFSETQ, per germline. The origin of this receptor is a woman in her forties or fifties with active or convalescent COVID-19. The sequencing sample was made of peripheral blood. The chain uses TRBV5-1 and TRBJ2-6; no clear D. The CDR3 here is CASRPVSGANVLTF. The CDR3 region has the DNA TGCGCCAGCCGCCCGGTCTCTGGGGCCAACGTCCTGACTTTC.